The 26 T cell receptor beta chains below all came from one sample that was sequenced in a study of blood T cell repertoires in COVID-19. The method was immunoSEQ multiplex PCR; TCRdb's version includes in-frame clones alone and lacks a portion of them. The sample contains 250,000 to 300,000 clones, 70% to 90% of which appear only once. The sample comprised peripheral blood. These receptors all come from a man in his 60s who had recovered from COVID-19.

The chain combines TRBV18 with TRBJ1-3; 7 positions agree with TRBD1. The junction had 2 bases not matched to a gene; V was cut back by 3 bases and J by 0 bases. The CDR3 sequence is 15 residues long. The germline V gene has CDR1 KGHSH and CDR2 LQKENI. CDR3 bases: TGTGCCAGCTCACCCGACAGGGACTCTGGAAACACCATATATTTT. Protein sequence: CASSPDRDSGNTIYF.

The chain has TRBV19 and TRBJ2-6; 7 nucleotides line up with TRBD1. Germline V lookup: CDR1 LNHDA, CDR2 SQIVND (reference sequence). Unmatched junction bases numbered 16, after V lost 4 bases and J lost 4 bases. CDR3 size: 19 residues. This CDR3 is CASSTKTGSNRPGANVLTF. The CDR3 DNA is TGTGCCAGTAGTACCAAGACAGGGTCCAATCGCCCGGGGGCCAACGTCCTGACTTTC.

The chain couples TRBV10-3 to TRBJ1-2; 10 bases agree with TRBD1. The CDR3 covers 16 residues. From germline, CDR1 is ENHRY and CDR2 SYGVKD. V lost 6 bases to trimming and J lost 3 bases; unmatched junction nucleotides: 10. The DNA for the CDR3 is TGTGCCATCAGAAAGGGACAGGGGTCGGATTACTATGGCTACACCTTC. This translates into CAIRKGQGSDYYGYTF.

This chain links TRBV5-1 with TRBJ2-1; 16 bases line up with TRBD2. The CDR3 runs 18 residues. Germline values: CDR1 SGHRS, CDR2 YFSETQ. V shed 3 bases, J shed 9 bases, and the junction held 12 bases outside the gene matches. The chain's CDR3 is CASSSGLAGGPVSAEQFF. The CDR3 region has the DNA TGCGCCAGCAGCTCGGGACTAGCGGGAGGGCCAGTAAGCGCTGAGCAGTTCTTC.

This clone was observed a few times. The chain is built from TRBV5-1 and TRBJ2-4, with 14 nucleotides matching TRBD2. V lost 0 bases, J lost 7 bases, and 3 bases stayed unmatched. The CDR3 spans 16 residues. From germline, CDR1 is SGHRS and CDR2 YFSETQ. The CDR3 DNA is TGCGCCAGCAGCTTGGAGGGACTAGCGGGGGTTAACATTCAGTACTTC. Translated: CASSLEGLAGVNIQYF.

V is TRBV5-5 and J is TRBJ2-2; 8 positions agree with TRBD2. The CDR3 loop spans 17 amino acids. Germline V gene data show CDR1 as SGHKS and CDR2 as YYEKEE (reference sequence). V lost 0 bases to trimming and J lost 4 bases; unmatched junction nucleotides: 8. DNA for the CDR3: TGTGCCAGCAGCTTGGCCGGGGGGGCCACCCTCACCGGGGAGCTGTTTTTT. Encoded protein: CASSLAGGATLTGELFF.

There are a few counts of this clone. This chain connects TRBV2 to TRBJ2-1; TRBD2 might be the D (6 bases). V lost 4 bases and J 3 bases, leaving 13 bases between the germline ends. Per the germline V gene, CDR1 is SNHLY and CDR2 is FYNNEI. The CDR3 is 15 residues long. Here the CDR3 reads CASSVLARGYNEQFF. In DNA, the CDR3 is TGTGCCAGCAGTGTGCTAGCGAGGGGCTACAATGAGCAGTTCTTC.

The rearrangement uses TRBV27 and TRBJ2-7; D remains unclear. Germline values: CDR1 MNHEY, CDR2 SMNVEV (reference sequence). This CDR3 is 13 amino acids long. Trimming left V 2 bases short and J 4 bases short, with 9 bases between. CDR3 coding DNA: TGTGCCAGCAGTTTAGTTTCCAATTACGAGCAGTACTTC. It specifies CASSLVSNYEQYF.

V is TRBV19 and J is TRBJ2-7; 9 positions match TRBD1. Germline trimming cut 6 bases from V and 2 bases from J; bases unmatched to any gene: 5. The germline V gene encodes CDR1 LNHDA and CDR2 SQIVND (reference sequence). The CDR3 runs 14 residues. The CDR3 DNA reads TGTGCCAGTAGAACGACAGGGGGTACCTACGAGCAGTACTTC. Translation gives CASRTTGGTYEQYF.

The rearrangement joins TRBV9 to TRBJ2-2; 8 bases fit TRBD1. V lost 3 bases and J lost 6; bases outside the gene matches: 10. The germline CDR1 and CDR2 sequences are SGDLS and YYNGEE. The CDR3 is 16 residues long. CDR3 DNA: TGTGCCAGCAGCGCCCCCCGGACAGGGATGTCCGGGGAGCTGTTTTTT. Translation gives CASSAPRTGMSGELFF.

CDR3 amino acids: CASSQSPVSEQFF. As DNA, the CDR3 is TGTGCCAGCAGCCAAAGCCCGGTTTCCGAGCAGTTCTTC. The chain has TRBV6-5 and TRBJ2-1; no firm D call. This CDR3 is built from 13 residues. Germline V CDR1 and CDR2: MNHEY, SVGAGI. Trimming removed 6 bases at V and 10 bases at J, with 16 bases between.

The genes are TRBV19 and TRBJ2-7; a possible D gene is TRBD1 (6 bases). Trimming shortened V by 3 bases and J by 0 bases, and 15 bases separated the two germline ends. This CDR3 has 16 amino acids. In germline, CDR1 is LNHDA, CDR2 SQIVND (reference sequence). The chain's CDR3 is CASSISWAGASYEQYF. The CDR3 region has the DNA TGTGCCAGTAGTATCTCATGGGCAGGGGCCTCCTACGAGCAGTACTTC.

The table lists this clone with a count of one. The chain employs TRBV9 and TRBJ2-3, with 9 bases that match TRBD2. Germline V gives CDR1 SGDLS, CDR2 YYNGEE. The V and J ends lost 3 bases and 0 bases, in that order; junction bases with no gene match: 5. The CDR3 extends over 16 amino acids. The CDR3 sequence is CASSAGAGGSTDTQYF. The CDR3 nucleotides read TGTGCCAGCAGCGCGGGAGCGGGGGGTAGCACAGATACGCAGTATTTT.

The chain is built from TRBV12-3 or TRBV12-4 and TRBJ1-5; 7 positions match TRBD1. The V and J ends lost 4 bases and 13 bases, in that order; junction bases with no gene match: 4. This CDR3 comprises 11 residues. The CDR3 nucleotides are TGTGCCAGCAGTTCAGGGGGGCCACAGCATTTT. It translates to CASSSGGPQHF.

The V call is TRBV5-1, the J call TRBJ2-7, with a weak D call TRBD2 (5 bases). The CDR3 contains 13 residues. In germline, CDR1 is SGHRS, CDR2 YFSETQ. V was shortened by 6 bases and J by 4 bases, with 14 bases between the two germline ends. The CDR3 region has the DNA TGCGCCAGCAATCCGGACTCGGGTTACGAGCAGTACTTC. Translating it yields CASNPDSGYEQYF.

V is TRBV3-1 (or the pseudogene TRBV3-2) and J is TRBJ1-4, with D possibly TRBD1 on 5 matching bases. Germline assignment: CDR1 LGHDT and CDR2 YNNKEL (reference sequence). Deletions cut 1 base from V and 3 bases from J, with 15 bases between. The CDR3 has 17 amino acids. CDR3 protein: CASSQGGRGLSNEKLFF. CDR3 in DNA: TGTGCCAGCAGCCAAGGGGGTCGGGGACTCTCTAATGAAAAACTGTTTTTT.

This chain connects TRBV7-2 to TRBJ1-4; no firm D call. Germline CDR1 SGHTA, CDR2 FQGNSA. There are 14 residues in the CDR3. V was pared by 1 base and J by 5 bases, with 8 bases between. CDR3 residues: CASSLVGGNEKLFF. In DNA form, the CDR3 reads TGTGCCAGCAGCTTAGTAGGCGGGAATGAAAAACTGTTTTTT.

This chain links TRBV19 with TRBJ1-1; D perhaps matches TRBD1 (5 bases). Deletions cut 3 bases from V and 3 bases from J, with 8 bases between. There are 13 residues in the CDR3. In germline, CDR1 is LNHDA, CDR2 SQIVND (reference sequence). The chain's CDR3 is CASSMWGDTEAFF. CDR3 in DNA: TGTGCCAGTAGTATGTGGGGGGACACTGAAGCTTTCTTT.

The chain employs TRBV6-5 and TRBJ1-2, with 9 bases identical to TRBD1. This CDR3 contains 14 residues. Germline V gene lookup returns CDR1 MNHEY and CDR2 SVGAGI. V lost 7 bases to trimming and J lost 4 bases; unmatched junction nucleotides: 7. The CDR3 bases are TGTGCCAGCACCCAAACAGGGGGCGTCTATGGCTACACCTTC. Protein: CASTQTGGVYGYTF.

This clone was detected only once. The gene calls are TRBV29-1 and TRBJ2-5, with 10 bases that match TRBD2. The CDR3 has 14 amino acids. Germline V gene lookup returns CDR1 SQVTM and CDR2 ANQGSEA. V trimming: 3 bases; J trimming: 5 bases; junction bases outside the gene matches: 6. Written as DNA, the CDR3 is TGCAGCGTTGACCTAGCGGGAGTACGGGAGACCCAGTACTTC. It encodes CSVDLAGVRETQYF.

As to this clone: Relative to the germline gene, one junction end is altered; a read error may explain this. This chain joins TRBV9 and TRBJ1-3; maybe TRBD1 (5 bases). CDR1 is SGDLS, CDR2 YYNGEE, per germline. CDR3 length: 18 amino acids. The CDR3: CASSVNPGLTSSRNTIYF. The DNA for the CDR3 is TGTGCCAGCAGTGTAAACCCGGGACTTACCAGCTCTAGAAACACCATATATTTT.

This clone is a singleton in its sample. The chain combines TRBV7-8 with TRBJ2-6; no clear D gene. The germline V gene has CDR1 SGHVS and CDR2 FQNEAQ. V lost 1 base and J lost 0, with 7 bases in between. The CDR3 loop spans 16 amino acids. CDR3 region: CASSLGAGSGANVLTF. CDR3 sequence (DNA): TGTGCCAGCAGCTTAGGGGCTGGCTCTGGGGCCAACGTCCTGACTTTC.

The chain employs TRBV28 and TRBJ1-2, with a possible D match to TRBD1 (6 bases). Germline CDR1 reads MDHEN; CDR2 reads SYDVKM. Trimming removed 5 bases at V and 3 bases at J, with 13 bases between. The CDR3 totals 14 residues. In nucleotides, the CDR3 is TGTGCCAGCAGTACTGAGACAGGATACTATGGCTACACCTTC. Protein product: CASSTETGYYGYTF.

Here the CDR3 reads CATRTGVNEKLFF. Written as DNA, the CDR3 is TGTGCCACCCGGACAGGGGTTAATGAAAAACTGTTTTTT. V usage is TRBV6-5 and J usage is TRBJ1-4; TRBD1 aligns across 9 bases. The CDR3 is made up of 13 amino acids. Germline lookup yields CDR1 MNHEY and CDR2 SVGAGI. The junction had 4 bases not matched to a gene; V was cut back by 10 bases and J by 4 bases.

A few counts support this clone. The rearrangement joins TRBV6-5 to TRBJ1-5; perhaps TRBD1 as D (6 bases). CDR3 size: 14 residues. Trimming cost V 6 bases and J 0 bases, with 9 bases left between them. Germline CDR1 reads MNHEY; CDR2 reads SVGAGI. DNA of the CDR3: TGTGCCAGCAGGAAGGACAGTAGCAATCAGCCCCAGCATTTT. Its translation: CASRKDSSNQPQHF.

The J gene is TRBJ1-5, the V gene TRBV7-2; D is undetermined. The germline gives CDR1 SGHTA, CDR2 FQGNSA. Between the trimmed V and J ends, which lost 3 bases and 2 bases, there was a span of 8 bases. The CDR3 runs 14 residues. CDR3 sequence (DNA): TGTGCCAGCAGCTTGTCAGGCGGCAATCAGCCCCAGCATTTT. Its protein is CASSLSGGNQPQHF.